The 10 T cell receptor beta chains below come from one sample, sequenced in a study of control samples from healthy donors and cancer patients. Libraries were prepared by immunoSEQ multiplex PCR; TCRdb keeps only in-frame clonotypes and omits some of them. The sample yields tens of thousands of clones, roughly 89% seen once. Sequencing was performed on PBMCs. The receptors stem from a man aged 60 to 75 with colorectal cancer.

The chain's CDR3 is CASSLGTGENYGYTF. DNA for the CDR3: TGTGCCAGCAGCTTAGGGACAGGGGAGAACTATGGCTACACCTTC. V is TRBV7-2 and J is TRBJ1-2; TRBD1 agrees at 9 bases. The CDR3 contains 15 residues. J gave up 2 bases and V 1 base, and 2 bases lay outside the gene matches. Germline CDR1 is SGHTA and CDR2 is FQGNSA.

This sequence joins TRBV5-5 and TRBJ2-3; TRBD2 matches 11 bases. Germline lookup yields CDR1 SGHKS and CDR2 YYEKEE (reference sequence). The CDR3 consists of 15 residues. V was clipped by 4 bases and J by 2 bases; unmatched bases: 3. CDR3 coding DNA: TGTGCCAGCAGCCTACTAGCGGGGGTCACAGATACGCAGTATTTT. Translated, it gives CASSLLAGVTDTQYF.

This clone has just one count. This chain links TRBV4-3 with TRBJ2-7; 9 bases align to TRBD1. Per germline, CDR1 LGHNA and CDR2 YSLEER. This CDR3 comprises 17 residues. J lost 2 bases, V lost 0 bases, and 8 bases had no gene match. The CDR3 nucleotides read TGCGCCAGCAGCCAAGACTCAACCGGGACAGGGACCTACGAGCAGTACTTC. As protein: CASSQDSTGTGTYEQYF.

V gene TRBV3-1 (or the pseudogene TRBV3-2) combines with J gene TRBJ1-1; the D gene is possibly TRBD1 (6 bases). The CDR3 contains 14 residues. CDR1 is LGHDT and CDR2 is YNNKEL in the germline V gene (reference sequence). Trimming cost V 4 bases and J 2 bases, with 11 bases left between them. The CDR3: CASSRQQGNTEAFF. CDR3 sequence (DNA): TGTGCCAGCAGCCGGCAACAGGGAAACACTGAAGCTTTCTTT.

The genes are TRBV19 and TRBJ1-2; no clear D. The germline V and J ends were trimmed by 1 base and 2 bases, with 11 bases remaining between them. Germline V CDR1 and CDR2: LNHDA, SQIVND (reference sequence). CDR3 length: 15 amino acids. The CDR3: CASSIGGRTNYGYTF. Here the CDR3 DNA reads TGTGCCAGTAGTATAGGCGGGCGTACGAACTATGGCTACACCTTC.

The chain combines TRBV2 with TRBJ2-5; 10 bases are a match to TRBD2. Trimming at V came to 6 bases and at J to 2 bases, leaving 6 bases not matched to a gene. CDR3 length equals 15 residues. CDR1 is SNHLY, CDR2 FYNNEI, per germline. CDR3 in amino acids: CASSRGLAAQETQYF. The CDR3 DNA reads TGTGCCAGCAGCCGCGGACTAGCGGCACAAGAGACCCAGTACTTC.

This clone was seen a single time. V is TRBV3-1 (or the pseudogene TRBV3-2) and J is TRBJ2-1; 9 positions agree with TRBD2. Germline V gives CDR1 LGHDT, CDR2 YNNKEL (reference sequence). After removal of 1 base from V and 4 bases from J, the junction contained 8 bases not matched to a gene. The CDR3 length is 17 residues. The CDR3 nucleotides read TGTGCCAGCAGCCAAGCAGGACTAGCGCGTCTATACAATGAGCAGTTCTTC. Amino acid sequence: CASSQAGLARLYNEQFF.

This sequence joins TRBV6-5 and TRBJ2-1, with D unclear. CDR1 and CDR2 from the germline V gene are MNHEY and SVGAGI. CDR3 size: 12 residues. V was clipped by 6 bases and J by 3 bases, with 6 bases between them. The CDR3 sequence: CASRGRYNEQFF. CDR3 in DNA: TGTGCCAGCAGAGGGCGCTACAATGAGCAGTTCTTC.

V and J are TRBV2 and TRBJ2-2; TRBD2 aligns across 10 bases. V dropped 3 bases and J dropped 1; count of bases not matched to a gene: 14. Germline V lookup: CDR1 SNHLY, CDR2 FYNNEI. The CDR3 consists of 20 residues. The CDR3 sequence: CASSDRGRVAGGLNTGELFF. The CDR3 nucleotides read TGTGCCAGCAGTGACCGGGGGCGGGTAGCGGGGGGCCTGAACACCGGGGAGCTGTTTTTT.

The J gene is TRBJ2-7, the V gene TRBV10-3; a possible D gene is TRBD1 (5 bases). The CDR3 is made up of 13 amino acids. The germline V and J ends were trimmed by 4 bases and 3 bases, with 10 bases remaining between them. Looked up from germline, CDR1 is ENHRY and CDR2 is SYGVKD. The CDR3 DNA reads TGTGCCATCAGTGGTCCCCAGGGCTACGAGCAGTACTTC. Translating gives CAISGPQGYEQYF.